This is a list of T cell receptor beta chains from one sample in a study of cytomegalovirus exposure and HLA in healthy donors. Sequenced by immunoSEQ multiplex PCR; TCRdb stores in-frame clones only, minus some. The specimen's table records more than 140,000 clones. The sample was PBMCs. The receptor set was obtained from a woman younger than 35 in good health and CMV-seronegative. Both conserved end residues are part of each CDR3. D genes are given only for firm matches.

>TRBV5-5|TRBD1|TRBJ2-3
TGTGCCAGCAGCTTGCATGACAGGGTGGCAGATACGCAGTATTTT
CASSLHDRVADTQYF
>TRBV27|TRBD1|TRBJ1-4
TGTGCCAGCAGCTCTCGGGGACAGGGGGCTAATGAAAAACTGTTTTTT
CASSSRGQGANEKLFF
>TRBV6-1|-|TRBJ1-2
TGTGCCAGCAGTTCATCCGGGATCACTACGGGCTACACCTTC
CASSSSGITTGYTF
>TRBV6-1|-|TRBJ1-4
TGTGCCAGCAGTGATCGGCAGGGCCATGAAAAACTGTTTTTT
CASSDRQGHEKLFF
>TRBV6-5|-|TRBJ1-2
TGTGCCAGCAGTGCCCCGGGGTATGGCTACACCTTC
CASSAPGYGYTF
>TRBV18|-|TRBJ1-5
TGTGCCAGCTCACCACCGTTCAACAATCAGCCCCAGCATTTT
CASSPPFNNQPQHF
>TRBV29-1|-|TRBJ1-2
TGCAGCGTTGAAAACCCCCGGGGGGACGGCTACACCTTC
CSVENPRGDGYTF
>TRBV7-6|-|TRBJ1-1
TGTGCCAGCAGCTCCACTTTGAACACTGAAGCTTTCTTT
CASSSTLNTEAFF
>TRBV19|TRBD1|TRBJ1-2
TGTGCCAGTAGTACCCCCAGACAGGGGAACTATGGCTACACCTTC
CASSTPRQGNYGYTF
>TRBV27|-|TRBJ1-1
TGTGCCAGCAGTTGCCCTCGCCAGATGAACACTGAAGCTTTCTTT
CASSCPRQMNTEAFF
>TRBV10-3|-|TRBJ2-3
TGTGCCATCAGGAAACAGGGAATGCAGTATTTT
CAIRKQGMQYF
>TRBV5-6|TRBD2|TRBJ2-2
TGTGCCAGCAGCTTGTTATTCCTAGCGGGAGGCCCGAGGGGGGAGCTGTTTTTT
CASSLLFLAGGPRGELFF
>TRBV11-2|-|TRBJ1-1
TGTGCCAGCAGCTTAACAGGGTCTGAAGCTTTCTTT
CASSLTGSEAFF
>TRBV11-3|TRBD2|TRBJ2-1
TGTGCCAGCAGCTTAGTCTCCGGGACTAGGCAGTTCTTC
CASSLVSGTRQFF
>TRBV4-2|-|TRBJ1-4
TGTGCCAGCAGCCGCCTTCACAGGGCAACTAATGAAAAGCTGTTTTTT
CASSRLHRATNEKLFF
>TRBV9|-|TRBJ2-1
TGTGCCAGCAGCGTATCCGGGAGCTCCTACAATGAGCAGTTCTTC
CASSVSGSSYNEQFF
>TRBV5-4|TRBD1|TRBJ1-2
TGTGCCAGCAGCCCGGGGACAGTCTATGGCTACACCTTC
CASSPGTVYGYTF
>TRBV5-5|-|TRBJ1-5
TGTGCCAGCAGCTTGAGTCAGGGCAATCAGCCCCAGCATTTT
CASSLSQGNQPQHF
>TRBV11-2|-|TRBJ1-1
TGTGCCAGCAGCCACCCCGGGAACTACCTAGCTTTCTTT
CASSHPGNYLAFF
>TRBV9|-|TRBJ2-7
TGTGCCAGCAGCCACGGGACTGAACACTACGAGCAGTACTTC
CASSHGTEHYEQYF
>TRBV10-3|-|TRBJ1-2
TGTGCCATCAGGGACGGAACAGGGACCCCTAACTATGGCTACACCTTC
CAIRDGTGTPNYGYTF